Sequencing of this T cell receptor (beta chain) was carried out in a study of CD8+ T cells in alopecia areata. Overall study results and limits: Researchers report lesional scalp, most notably alopecia totalis/universalis, outstripped normal scalp in clonality.

RNA was isolated and reverse transcribed to cDNA, the sequencing template. TCRdb's copy holds only in-frame clones and misses some; the assay was immunoSEQ multiplex PCR. Found here are approximately 280,000 clones, no singletons; the ten largest cover 1.2%. There are a few counts of this clone. Antigen: not known. Genes and germline come from the mouse. The sequenced fragment ends 4 residues before the CDR3 boundary, so the rest is inferred from the germline J gene. Other DNA sequences in this sample translate to the same CDR3. Separation of pooled cutaneous lymph node cells was by sorting with CD4, CD8alpha, NKG2D, NKG2ACE and other markers. Germline V gene sequence: CDR1 FNHDT, CDR2 SITEND (reference sequence). The ends were cut back, 2 bases at V and 0 bases at J, with 9 bases in the middle. This CDR3 comprises 14 residues.

The clonotype originates from a C3H/HeJ mouse with alopecia areata. This line is of MHC haplotype H2-k. The specimen was CD4+ T cells sorted from a lymph node. This chain links TRBV19 with TRBJ2-7; D not certain. The chain's CDR3 is CASSIPGSSYEQYF. The sequenced part of the CDR3 DNA is TGTGCCAGCAGTATTCCAGGCAGCTCCTAT.